This TCR beta chain derives from a study of T cell responses to AZD1222 COVID-19 vaccine. V was clipped by 4 bases and J by 5 bases; unmatched bases: 5. CDR1 and CDR2 from the germline V gene are LGHDT and YNNKEL (reference sequence). The CDR3 is made up of 15 amino acids. The protocol was immunoSEQ multiplex PCR, while the TCRdb copy is restricted to in-frame clones and leaves out a portion. Here the sample spans some 92,000 clones, roughly 90% being singletons. The V and J genes are TRBV3-1 (or the pseudogene TRBV3-2) and TRBJ1-4, with TRBD1 matching over 9 bases. The clonotype comes from an adult in good health. Sequenced material: peripheral blood, taken on day 0 of AZD1222 vaccination. CDR3 loop: CASSPPGTGNEKLFF. For the CDR3, the DNA is TGTGCCAGCAGCCCTCCCGGGACAGGGAATGAAAAACTGTTTTTT.